One sample yielded the 8 T cell receptor beta chains listed below, sequenced in a study of response to subunit inactivated influenza vaccine. TCRdb reanalysed the RT-PCR reads using MiXCR and keeps one entry per CDR3 protein. This sample has 300,000 to 350,000 distinct CDR3 sequences, with around a fifth found just once. The specimen comprised PBMCs from blood, sampled 21 months after vaccination. Receptor source: a man between 50 and 69 years old who received an inactivated influenza vaccine.

There are a few counts of this clonotype. The V and J genes are TRBV29-1 and TRBJ1-1; no reliable D call. The CDR3 is 12 amino acids. Trimming cost V 4 bases and J 1 base, with 7 bases left between them. Germline lookup yields CDR1 SQVTM and CDR2 ANQGSEA. The CDR3 region has the DNA TGCAGCGTTGGGAACAAGAACACTGAAGCTTTCTTT. This encodes CSVGNKNTEAFF.

The V and J genes are TRBV11-2 and TRBJ2-7; 8 bases agree with TRBD1. Germline V lookup: CDR1 SGHAT, CDR2 FQNNGV. CDR3 length: 14 amino acids. With 5 bases clipped from V and 2 bases from J, the junction kept 5 bases outside the gene matches. The CDR3 sequence is CASSAGQDPYEQYF. CDR3 nucleotides: TGTGCCAGCAGCGCGGGACAGGACCCCTACGAGCAGTACTTC.

This clonotype was counted between two and nine times. This chain joins TRBV20-1 and TRBJ2-2, with TRBD2 identical over 9 bases. Per the germline V gene, CDR1 is DFQATT and CDR2 is SNEGSKA (reference sequence). Trimming at V came to 1 base and at J to 5 bases, leaving 11 bases not matched to a gene. The CDR3 extends over 17 amino acids. The CDR3 nucleotides are TGCAGTGCTAGAGTGTGGAAGCGGGGGGCCCAAACCGGGGAGCTGTTTTTT. Translated, it gives CSARVWKRGAQTGELFF.

This clonotype was seen only a few times. The chain uses TRBV11-2 and TRBJ1-1, with 7 bases aligning to TRBD1. This CDR3 spans 13 amino acids. V lost 7 bases, J lost 2 bases, and 4 bases stayed unmatched. Germline V gene data show CDR1 as SGHAT and CDR2 as FQNNGV. The CDR3 sequence: CASNGDRNTEAFF. Written as DNA, the CDR3 is TGTGCCAGCAACGGGGACAGAAACACTGAAGCTTTCTTT.

This clonotype was observed many times. This chain connects TRBV19 to TRBJ1-1; D is unresolved. This CDR3 contains 13 residues. From germline, CDR1 is LNHDA and CDR2 SQIVND (reference sequence). The V gene lost 3 bases and the J gene lost 1 base, with 6 bases spanning the gap. The CDR3 protein is CASSISGNTEAFF. The CDR3 DNA sequence: TGTGCCAGTAGTATTTCAGGGAACACTGAAGCTTTCTTT.

In its sample, this clonotype was seen a few times. V and J are TRBV6-1 and TRBJ1-2, with 9 bases that match TRBD1. V trimming: 1 base; J trimming: 13 bases; junction bases outside the gene matches: 7. Germline V CDR1 and CDR2: MNHNS, SASEGT. The CDR3 sequence is 13 residues long. CDR3 sequence: CASSEVGDRDCTF. The CDR3 nucleotides read TGTGCCAGCAGTGAAGTGGGGGACAGGGATTGCACCTTC.

The rearrangement uses TRBV20-1 and TRBJ1-2; 8 bases map to TRBD1. V shed 1 base, J shed 3 bases, and the junction held 7 bases outside the gene matches. Germline loops: CDR1 DFQATT, CDR2 SNEGSKA (reference sequence). CDR3 length: 15 residues. The CDR3 protein is CSARGASDRDYGYTF. DNA of the CDR3: TGCAGTGCTAGAGGGGCCTCGGACAGGGACTATGGCTACACCTTC.

A few counts support this clonotype. The V and J genes are TRBV29-1 and TRBJ2-5; possible D gene TRBD1, 6 bases. Germline V lookup: CDR1 SQVTM, CDR2 ANQGSEA. The CDR3 is 15 residues long. V was clipped by 7 bases and J by 3 bases, with 21 bases between them. CDR3 DNA: TGCAGCGCAAAAGATACCGGGACACGGGAAGAGACCCAGTACTTC. Translation: CSAKDTGTREETQYF.